The 10 T cell receptor beta chains below come from one sample, sequenced in a study of blood T cell repertoires in COVID-19. Some clones are missing from TCRdb's copy, which holds only in-frame ones; the method was immunoSEQ multiplex PCR. Altogether about 260,000 clones are present, over 75% being singletons, with the ten largest covering approximately 12%. Sample: peripheral blood. Receptors originate from a human donor in a cohort sampled during active COVID-19.

This clone was observed a single time. This chain connects TRBV11-2 to TRBJ2-7; 7 bases are a match to TRBD2. Germline V gene lookup returns CDR1 SGHAT and CDR2 FQNNGV. The V segment lost 5 bases and the J segment 4 bases; nucleotides outside the gene matches: 11. The CDR3 length is 15 residues. The CDR3 coding sequence is TGTGCCAGCAGCCGGACGGGAGGTTCGACGTACGAGCAGTACTTC. It codes for CASSRTGGSTYEQYF. The full variable domain, completed using reference TRBV11-2 and TRBJ2-7, is EAGVAQSPRYKIIEKRQSVAFWCNPISGHATLYWYQQILGQGPKLLIQFQNNGVVDDSQLPKDRFSAERLKGVDSTLKIQPAKLEDSAVYLCASSRTGGSTYEQYFGPGTRLTVT.

The rearrangement uses TRBV6-5 and TRBJ1-4, with a weak D call TRBD1 (5 bases). From germline, CDR1 is MNHEY and CDR2 SVGAGI. V gave up 4 bases and J gave up 6 bases, with 9 bases separating them. This CDR3 is built from 13 residues. The CDR3 here is CASSWQGYEKLFF. In DNA form, the CDR3 reads TGTGCCAGCAGTTGGCAGGGATATGAAAAACTGTTTTTT.

The chain is built from TRBV14 and TRBJ2-1; perhaps TRBD2 as D (6 bases). The germline CDR1 and CDR2 sequences are SGHDN and FVKESK. V was shortened by 4 bases and J by 6 bases, with 16 bases between the two germline ends. The CDR3 contains 15 residues. The CDR3 sequence: CASSRYVRDLNEQFF. CDR3 nucleotide sequence: TGTGCCAGCAGCCGCTATGTGCGGGATCTCAATGAGCAGTTCTTC.

V gene TRBV18 combines with J gene TRBJ1-1; D is perhaps TRBD1 (5 bases). The CDR3 spans 15 residues. Germline V gene data show CDR1 as KGHSH and CDR2 as LQKENI. V lost 2 bases, J lost 2 bases, and 12 bases lay in between. The CDR3 here is CASSPSTGENTEAFF. The CDR3 DNA reads TGTGCCAGCTCACCATCCACAGGAGAAAACACTGAAGCTTTCTTT.

The chain couples TRBV9 to TRBJ2-1; the match to TRBD2 covers 10 bases. Per the germline V gene, CDR1 is SGDLS and CDR2 is YYNGEE. V dropped 0 bases and J dropped 1; count of bases not matched to a gene: 4. This CDR3 comprises 17 residues. CDR3 sequence reads: CASSVAASGSSYNEQFF. The CDR3 coding sequence is TGTGCCAGCAGCGTAGCGGCTAGCGGGAGTTCCTACAATGAGCAGTTCTTC.

This clone was counted only a few times. V and J are TRBV18 and TRBJ2-1; 7 positions match TRBD2. The CDR3 extends over 15 amino acids. With 4 bases clipped from V and 5 bases from J, the junction kept 8 bases outside the gene matches. Germline V lookup: CDR1 KGHSH, CDR2 LQKENI. The CDR3 spells CASSRSGLVNNEQFF. Written as DNA, the CDR3 is TGTGCCAGCTCACGTTCTGGACTAGTAAACAATGAGCAGTTCTTC.

The CDR3 DNA reads as TGTGCCAGCAGAGTCCTAGCGGGAGGGTACTACGAGCAGTACTTC. Amino acids: CASRVLAGGYYEQYF. The J gene is TRBJ2-7, the V gene TRBV28; 12 positions agree with TRBD2. The CDR3 contains 15 residues. The junction had 6 bases not matched to a gene; V was cut back by 6 bases and J by 3 bases. Germline V gives CDR1 MDHEN, CDR2 SYDVKM. Full variable domain (remainder filled in from reference TRBV28 and TRBJ2-7): DVKVTQSSRYLVKRTGEKVFLECVQDMDHENMFWYRQDPGLGLRLIYFSYDVKMKEKGDIPEGYSVSREKKERFSLILESASTNQTSMYLCASRVLAGGYYEQYFGPGTRLTVT.

The V gene is TRBV9, the J gene TRBJ2-2, with TRBD1 matching 7 bases. This CDR3 spans 16 amino acids. V shed 2 bases and J 0 bases; nucleotides not matched to a gene: 4. Germline CDR1 is SGDLS and CDR2 is YYNGEE. This CDR3 is CASSVTGDTNTGELFF. DNA for the CDR3: TGTGCCAGCAGCGTCACAGGGGATACGAACACCGGGGAGCTGTTTTTT.

This chain connects TRBV7-3 to TRBJ2-1; TRBD2 matches at 9 bases. CDR1 is SGHTA and CDR2 is FQGTGA in the germline V gene. The CDR3 has 11 residues. Germline trimming cut 5 bases from V and 15 bases from J; bases unmatched to any gene: 5. The CDR3 reads CASSQSGRLFF. CDR3 DNA: TGTGCCAGCAGCCAAAGCGGGAGGCTGTTCTTC.

V gene TRBV30 combines with J gene TRBJ2-2; a weak D match, TRBD1 (5 bases). Germline values: CDR1 GTSNPN, CDR2 SVGIG (reference sequence). This CDR3 has 11 amino acids. The germline V and J ends were trimmed by 4 bases and 9 bases, with 9 bases remaining between them. CDR3 amino acids: CAWIAGRELFF. The CDR3 DNA sequence: TGTGCCTGGATAGCAGGGAGGGAGCTGTTTTTT.